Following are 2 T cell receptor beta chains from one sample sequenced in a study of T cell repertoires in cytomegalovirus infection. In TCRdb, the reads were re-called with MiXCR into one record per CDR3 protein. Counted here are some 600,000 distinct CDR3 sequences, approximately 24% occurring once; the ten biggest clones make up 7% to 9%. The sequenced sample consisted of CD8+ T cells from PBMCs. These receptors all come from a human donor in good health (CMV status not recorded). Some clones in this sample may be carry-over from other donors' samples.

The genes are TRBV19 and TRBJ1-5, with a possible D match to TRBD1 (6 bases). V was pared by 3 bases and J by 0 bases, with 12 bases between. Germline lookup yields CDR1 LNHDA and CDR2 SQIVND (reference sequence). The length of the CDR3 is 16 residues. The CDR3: CASSMVGRGSNQPQHF. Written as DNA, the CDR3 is TGTGCCAGTAGTATGGTCGGCAGGGGTAGCAATCAGCCCCAGCATTTT.

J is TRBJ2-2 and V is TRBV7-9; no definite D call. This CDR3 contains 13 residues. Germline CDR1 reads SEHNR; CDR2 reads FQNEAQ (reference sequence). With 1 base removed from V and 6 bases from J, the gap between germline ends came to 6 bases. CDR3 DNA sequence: TGTGCCAGCAGCTTAGTTGTGTCCGGGGAGCTGTTTTTT. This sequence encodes CASSLVVSGELFF.